The 9 T cell receptor beta chains reported below all come from one sample, sequenced in a study of blood T cell repertoires in COVID-19 (dated by TCRdb to the early 2020s). The method behind the library was the immunoSEQ multiplex PCR assay. Imported from immuneACCESS, the table was reduced by TCRdb to in-frame sequences with V and J called. These copies leave out some clones; in studies compared against another copy, an unresolved V gene accounts for under half, and the cause of the remainder is not known. The sample profile shows tens of thousands of clones; roughly 90% of them were found once. The top ten hold 0.75% to 0.8% of the sample. Sequences were obtained from peripheral blood. The receptors were sampled from a woman older than 75 with acute or convalescent COVID-19.

This chain connects TRBV6-5 to TRBJ1-5; 11 bases align to TRBD1. CDR3 size: 16 residues. CDR1 MNHEY and CDR2 SVGAGI come from the germline V gene. Losses at the gene ends were 4 bases for V and 0 bases for J; bases not matched to a gene: 2. CDR3 in DNA: TGTGCCAGCAGTTTAGGACAGGGGGCTAGCAATCAGCCCCAGCATTTT. Translated, it gives CASSLGQGASNQPQHF.

V gene TRBV7-3 combines with J gene TRBJ2-7; 7 bases match TRBD1. The CDR3 extends over 13 amino acids. Germline V CDR1 and CDR2: SGHTA, FQGTGA. The V and J ends lost 5 bases and 6 bases, in that order; junction bases with no gene match: 7. The CDR3 is CASSKPGQPEQYF. The CDR3 DNA sequence: TGTGCCAGCAGCAAACCGGGACAGCCCGAGCAGTACTTC. The full variable domain, completed using reference TRBV7-3 and TRBJ2-7, is GAGVSQTPSNKVTEKGKYVELRCDPISGHTALYWYRQSLGQGPEFLIYFQGTGAADDSGLPNDRFFAVRPEGSVSTLKIQRTERGDSAVYLCASSKPGQPEQYFGPGTRLTVT.

The chain links TRBV7-2 to TRBJ1-1; D remains ambiguous. The CDR3 runs 12 residues. V lost 0 bases and J 7 bases, leaving 6 bases between the germline ends. The V gene's germline CDR1 is SGHTA and CDR2 FQGNSA. The CDR3 region is CASSLARGEAFF. CDR3 bases: TGTGCCAGCAGCTTAGCGCGAGGTGAAGCTTTCTTT.

This clone was counted a single time. The J gene is TRBJ2-1, the V gene TRBV7-2, with TRBD1 matching over 8 bases. CDR1 SGHTA and CDR2 FQGNSA come from the germline V gene. The CDR3 runs to 15 residues. The V and J ends lost 3 bases and 8 bases, in that order; junction bases with no gene match: 9. CDR3 amino acids: CASSFQGARFDEQFF. DNA for the CDR3: TGTGCCAGCAGCTTCCAGGGGGCGAGGTTCGATGAGCAGTTCTTC.

CDR3 in DNA: TGTGCCAGCAGCGCGGAACAGGGGGGTCAGCCCCAGCATTTT. Its translation is CASSAEQGGQPQHF. V is TRBV9 and J is TRBJ1-5; 8 bases are a match to TRBD1. Losses at the gene ends were 3 bases for V and 6 bases for J; bases not matched to a gene: 5. This CDR3 is 14 amino acids long. CDR1 is SGDLS, CDR2 YYNGEE, per germline.

The V call is TRBV7-2, the J call TRBJ1-2; 7 nucleotides agree with TRBD1. V dropped 6 bases and J dropped 5; count of bases not matched to a gene: 9. Germline CDR1 is SGHTA and CDR2 is FQGNSA. The CDR3 contains 14 residues. The CDR3 region is CASRPAGGNYGYTF. As DNA, the CDR3 is TGTGCCAGCAGACCAGCAGGGGGAAATTATGGCTACACCTTC.

The rearrangement joins TRBV19 to TRBJ1-4; 8 positions match TRBD1. V lost 2 bases and J lost 4; bases outside the gene matches: 9. Germline CDR1 LNHDA, CDR2 SQIVND (reference sequence). The CDR3 spans 17 residues. The chain's CDR3 is CASSISRTGTVNEKLFF. The DNA of the CDR3 is TGTGCCAGTAGTATATCACGGACAGGGACGGTTAATGAAAAACTGTTTTTT.

The genes are TRBV19 and TRBJ2-1, with D perhaps TRBD1 (6 bases). The CDR3 spans 14 residues. The germline V gene has CDR1 LNHDA and CDR2 SQIVND (reference sequence). Between the trimmed V and J ends, which lost 5 bases and 0 bases, there was a span of 8 bases. CDR3 sequence (DNA): TGTGCCAGTAGTGGCAGGGGCTCCTACAATGAGCAGTTCTTC. Translation gives CASSGRGSYNEQFF. Based on the CDR3 plus reference TRBV19 and TRBJ2-1, the full variable domain is DGGITQSPKYLFRKEGQNVTLSCEQNLNHDAMYWYRQDPGQGLRLIYYSQIVNDFQKGDIAEGYSVSREKKESFPLTVTSAQKNPTAFYLCASSGRGSYNEQFFGPGTRLTVL.

This chain connects TRBV28 to TRBJ2-3, with D tentatively TRBD2 (6 bases). Trimming took off 5 bases at V and 0 bases at J, with 9 bases between the two ends. CDR3 length: 14 residues. Germline V lookup: CDR1 MDHEN, CDR2 SYDVKM. The chain's CDR3 is CASSGGTSTDTQYF. The CDR3, as DNA: TGTGCCAGCAGTGGCGGGACTAGCACAGATACGCAGTATTTT.